Each of the 24 T cell receptor beta chains below was sequenced from the same sample in a study of CD8 T cells in ankylosing spondylitis. Using its own MiXCR run on the 5' RACE reads, TCRdb lists one record per CDR3 protein. The top ten hold roughly 6.7% of the sample, which has some 200,000 distinct CDR3 sequences, around a quarter seen once. The source material was blood, either unsorted or a sorted T cell fraction (not recorded which). The receptor source for this set is a male donor with ankylosing spondylitis or in good health (not recorded which).

This clonotype came up a few times. This CDR3 reads CSARDRGRLWNTEAFF. The CDR3 DNA follows: TGCAGTGCTAGGGACAGGGGACGGTTGTGGAACACTGAAGCTTTCTTT. The genes are TRBV20-1 and TRBJ1-1; 9 nucleotides align to TRBD1. Germline V lookup: CDR1 DFQATT, CDR2 SNEGSKA (reference sequence). V lost 3 bases, J lost 1 base, and 9 bases stayed unmatched. This CDR3 is 16 amino acids long.

The gene calls are TRBV10-3 and TRBJ2-7; the match to TRBD1 covers 8 bases. This CDR3 is 13 amino acids long. Germline V CDR1 and CDR2: ENHRY, SYGVKD. V lost 3 bases and J lost 5; bases outside the gene matches: 3. This CDR3 is CAISDGQGHEQYF. The CDR3, as DNA: TGTGCCATCAGTGACGGACAGGGACACGAGCAGTACTTC.

This sequence joins TRBV11-1 and TRBJ2-7, with 7 bases that match TRBD2. V was clipped by 5 bases and J by 6 bases; unmatched bases: 13. The CDR3 spans 15 residues. Germline assignment: CDR1 SGHAT and CDR2 FQDESV (reference sequence). CDR3 loop: CASSPRWREGTEQYF. CDR3 nucleotide sequence: TGTGCCAGCAGCCCCCGTTGGAGGGAGGGCACCGAGCAGTACTTC.

This clonotype was observed once. The genes are TRBV7-6 and TRBJ1-1; 8 bases fit TRBD1. The germline V gene encodes CDR1 SGHVS and CDR2 FNYEAQ. The junction had 5 bases not matched to a gene; V was cut back by 4 bases and J by 10 bases. The CDR3 is 12 amino acids. Here the CDR3 DNA reads TGTGCCAGCAGCTCGGACAGGGAGGGAGCTTTCTTT. Translation gives CASSSDREGAFF. Full variable domain (missing parts from reference TRBV7-6 and TRBJ1-1): GAGVSQSPRYKVTKRGQDVALRCDPISGHVSLYWYRQALGQGPEFLTYFNYEAQQDKSGLPNDRFSAERPEGSISTLTIQRTEQRDSAMYRCASSSDREGAFFGQGTRLTVV.

This clonotype was observed many times. V usage is TRBV20-1 and J usage is TRBJ2-7, with D hard to call. This CDR3 is 11 amino acids long. The germline gives CDR1 DFQATT, CDR2 SNEGSKA (reference sequence). V dropped 5 bases and J dropped 6 bases, with 11 bases sitting between them. As DNA, the CDR3 is TGCAGTGCTTCTCCCTTGGCCGAGCAGTACTTC. This translates into CSASPLAEQYF.

This clonotype has ten or more counts. The chain carries TRBV5-1 and TRBJ2-1; 13 bases line up with TRBD2. Looked up from germline, CDR1 is SGHRS and CDR2 is YFSETQ. The CDR3 has 16 amino acids. The ends lost 0 bases at V and 10 bases at J; junction bases unmatched: 7. The CDR3 region is CASSLGTSGSRGEQFF. CDR3 nucleotide sequence: TGCGCCAGCAGCTTGGGGACTAGCGGGAGCCGAGGAGAGCAGTTCTTC.

This clonotype was counted ten times or more. The chain couples TRBV5-1 to TRBJ2-3; 8 nucleotides agree with TRBD2. The CDR3 consists of 14 residues. Germline CDR1 and CDR2: SGHRS and YFSETQ. The junction had 4 bases not matched to a gene; V was cut back by 3 bases and J by 4 bases. The CDR3 region has the DNA TGCGCCAGCAGCTCAGCGGGAGATGCAGATACGCAGTATTTT. It specifies CASSSAGDADTQYF.

This clonotype has a single count. A much larger clone lies one base from this, so it may be a read error. The chain has TRBV4-1 and TRBJ2-5; D uncertain. The V end lost 1 base, the J end lost 3 bases, and 9 bases lay between the germline ends. The CDR3 is 14 amino acids. Germline values: CDR1 MGHRA, CDR2 YSYEKL. The CDR3 sequence: CASSQGQVKETQYF. CDR3 nucleotide sequence: TGCGCCAGCAGCCAAGGCCAGGTTAAAGAGACCCAGTACTTC.

The chain links TRBV12-3 or TRBV12-4 to TRBJ2-2, with 11 nucleotides matching TRBD1. The CDR3 covers 15 residues. V was pared by 4 bases and J by 5 bases, with 3 bases of the junction left unmatched. The CDR3 DNA reads as TGTGCCAGCAGTTCAGGACAGGGGGCGACCGGGGAGCTGTTTTTT. Translating gives CASSSGQGATGELFF.

This clonotype has just one count. V and J are TRBV7-2 and TRBJ2-5; D unclear. CDR3 length: 13 amino acids. The V gene lost 8 bases and the J gene lost 2 bases, with 12 bases spanning the gap. Germline V gene data show CDR1 as SGHTA and CDR2 as FQGNSA. CDR3 residues: CASSMERQETQYF. CDR3 nucleotide sequence: TGTGCCAGCTCGATGGAGAGACAAGAGACCCAGTACTTC.

This clonotype came up many times. The J gene is TRBJ1-6, the V gene TRBV12-3 or TRBV12-4, with D tentatively TRBD1 (5 bases). This CDR3 region has 17 residues. V was clipped by 6 bases and J by 2 bases, with 17 bases between them. CDR3 DNA: TGTGCCAGCAGCCCATCTTATGGAGGGGCCTATAATTCACCCCTCCACTTT. The encoded protein is CASSPSYGGAYNSPLHF.

This clonotype came up many times. The chain uses TRBV3-1 and TRBJ1-5, with a tentative D call TRBD1 (6 bases). This CDR3 spans 14 amino acids. Trimming cost V 5 bases and J 7 bases, with 15 bases left between them. CDR1 is LGHDT and CDR2 is YNNKEL in the germline V gene (reference sequence). The CDR3 DNA follows: TGTGCCAGCAGCAACGGACAGCGGGCCCAGCCCCAGCATTTT. It yields the protein CASSNGQRAQPQHF. Using reference TRBV3-1 and TRBJ1-5 for the parts outside the CDR3, the full variable domain is DTAVSQTPKYLVTQMGNDKSIKCEQNLGHDTMYWYKQDSKKFLKIMFSYNNKELIINETVPNRFSPKSPDKAHLNLHINSLELGDSAVYFCASSNGQRAQPQHFGDGTRLSIL.

The rearrangement links TRBV6-5 to TRBJ2-3; 9 bases are shared with TRBD2. This CDR3 has 15 amino acids. Trimming removed 2 bases from V and 4 bases from J; junction bases left unmatched: 4. CDR1 is MNHEY, CDR2 SVGAGI, per germline. The CDR3 loop reads CASSYAGGPPDTQYF. In DNA, the CDR3 is TGTGCCAGCAGTTACGCGGGAGGGCCTCCAGATACGCAGTATTTT.

There are many counts of this clonotype. J is TRBJ2-3 and V is TRBV28; D gene uncertain. Looked up from germline, CDR1 is MDHEN and CDR2 is SYDVKM. Trimming removed 6 bases from V and 4 bases from J, with 11 bases in between. The CDR3 is 13 residues long. CDR3 sequence reads: CASRSKAPDTQYF. The CDR3 nucleotides read TGTGCCAGCAGGTCCAAAGCCCCAGATACGCAGTATTTT.

The chain recombines TRBV20-1 with TRBJ2-1; possible D gene TRBD2, 6 bases. Trimming shortened V by 5 bases and J by 8 bases, and 13 bases separated the two germline ends. Germline CDR1 is DFQATT and CDR2 is SNEGSKA (reference sequence). The CDR3 sequence is 12 residues long. The CDR3 DNA reads TGCAGTGCTGCCCGGGAGTTACATGAGCAGTTCTTC. As protein: CSAARELHEQFF.

This clonotype was seen a handful of times. The chain carries TRBV20-1 and TRBJ2-7; D is perhaps TRBD2 (7 bases). This CDR3 has 13 residues. V lost 7 bases and J lost 6, with 19 bases in between. In germline, CDR1 is DFQATT, CDR2 SNEGSKA (reference sequence). The CDR3 DNA reads as TGCAGTGTTCGGGGGGCAGGGGAAGGCGAGCAGTACTTC. Translating it yields CSVRGAGEGEQYF.

This chain joins TRBV20-1 and TRBJ2-3, with D hard to call. With 7 bases removed from V and 1 base from J, the gap between germline ends came to 9 bases. Germline lookup yields CDR1 DFQATT and CDR2 SNEGSKA (reference sequence). The CDR3 consists of 12 residues. CDR3 amino acids: CSVLSGTDTQYF. The CDR3 nucleotides are TGCAGTGTGCTCTCAGGCACAGATACGCAGTATTTT.

In this sample, this clonotype turned up many times. The chain links TRBV5-1 to TRBJ2-2; TRBD2 matches 13 bases. With V trimmed by 4 bases and J by 5 bases, 5 bases remained unmatched. Germline values: CDR1 SGHRS, CDR2 YFSETQ. The CDR3 totals 16 residues. CDR3: CASSRGLAGLTGELFF. The CDR3 nucleotides are TGCGCCAGCAGCCGGGGACTAGCGGGACTGACCGGGGAGCTGTTTTTT.

This clonotype occurred many times. The genes are TRBV5-1 and TRBJ2-3; D is unclear. The CDR3 loop spans 14 amino acids. Germline V gene data show CDR1 as SGHRS and CDR2 as YFSETQ. V was shortened by 6 bases and J by 3 bases, with 14 bases between the two germline ends. CDR3 DNA: TGCGCCAGCACCATCGGCGCCTCAACAGATACGCAGTATTTT. It yields the protein CASTIGASTDTQYF.

The chain couples TRBV6-5 to TRBJ1-1; D unclear. The V and J ends lost 2 bases and 4 bases respectively, with 11 bases between them. The CDR3 consists of 14 residues. Germline CDR1 is MNHEY and CDR2 is SVGAGI. CDR3 bases: TGTGCCAGCAGTTACGGTTATCTGGGCACTGAAGCTTTCTTT. As protein: CASSYGYLGTEAFF.

The gene calls are TRBV15 and TRBJ1-1; D unclear. V shed 2 bases and J shed 1 base, with 17 bases lying between them. This CDR3 spans 17 amino acids. Germline V gene data show CDR1 as LNHNV and CDR2 as YYDKDF (reference sequence). The CDR3 loop reads CATSRSEIRGSNTEAFF. CDR3 sequence (DNA): TGTGCCACCAGCAGAAGCGAGATAAGAGGGTCGAACACTGAAGCTTTCTTT.

Ten or more counts support this clonotype. The rearrangement uses TRBV3-1 and TRBJ1-2; D gene unclear. V was cut by 1 base and J by 4 bases, with 10 bases left in between. The germline V gene encodes CDR1 LGHDT and CDR2 YNNKEL (reference sequence). The CDR3 runs to 14 residues. As DNA, the CDR3 is TGTGCCAGCAGCCAAGGGGTCGGAGGCTATGGCTACACCTTC. The encoded protein is CASSQGVGGYGYTF.

This clonotype was recorded at least ten times. This sequence joins TRBV10-3 and TRBJ1-2, with 8 bases fitting TRBD1. J gave up 2 bases and V 7 bases, and 3 bases lay outside the gene matches. CDR3 length: 13 amino acids. Germline V gene lookup returns CDR1 ENHRY and CDR2 SYGVKD. In DNA form, the CDR3 reads TGTGCCATCACCGGGGACAGGAACTATGGCTACACCTTC. Translation: CAITGDRNYGYTF.

This clonotype was counted at least ten times. The chain carries TRBV12-3 or TRBV12-4 and TRBJ1-2; 9 bases are a match to TRBD1. The V segment lost 4 bases and the J segment 1 base; nucleotides outside the gene matches: 10. This CDR3 is built from 17 residues. For the CDR3, the DNA is TGTGCCAGCAGTTACATTGGGACAGGGAGTGGTAACTATGGCTACACCTTC. Translated: CASSYIGTGSGNYGYTF.